Sequencing of this T cell receptor beta chain was carried out in a study of T cell repertoires in cytomegalovirus infection. On the study more broadly: Signatures in public TCR beta sequences pointed to both CMV infection and matching HLA type.

Germline loops: CDR1 SGHTA, CDR2 FQGNSA. The CDR3 totals 14 residues. Unmatched junction bases numbered 5, after V lost 5 bases and J lost 1 base. TCRdb analysed the reads with MiXCR anew, one entry per CDR3 protein. This table has 150,000 to 200,000 distinct CDR3 sequences, roughly 17% appearing once. This rearrangement joins TRBV7-2 to TRBJ2-7; 7 bases match TRBD1. The sequencing sample was made of CD8+ T cells from PBMCs. The sequence came from a human donor in good health (CMV status not recorded). Some clones in this sample may be carry-over from other donors' samples. CDR3 DNA: TGTGCCAGCAGCGACCGGGACAGTTCCTACGAGCAGTACTTC. Translated: CASSDRDSSYEQYF.